This TCR beta chain was found in a study of radiation and T cells in renal cell carcinoma. Looking at the study overall: Nephrectomy followed 15 Gy stereotactic body radiation by 4 weeks.

A note on this clone: Its antigen is unknown.

Stated time point: baseline pretreatment blood. Treatment denoted: 15 Gy SBRT to primary tumor, nephrectomy 4 weeks later. Radiation-treated patients gave blood at baseline, week 2 and week 4. Findings and caveats of the study: Pretreatment tumor biopsies were lacking, so baseline clonotypes are unknown. Top tumor clonotypes rose in blood 2 weeks post-radiation, then contracted.

Sequenced by immunoSEQ multiplex PCR; TCRdb stores in-frame clones only, minus some. The data contain roughly 120,000 clones, roughly 80% of them singletons. Unmatched junction bases numbered 11, after V lost 5 bases and J lost 7 bases. Germline V CDR1 and CDR2: LNHDA, SQIVND (reference sequence). This CDR3 comprises 15 residues. Sample: blood, taken from a patient whose treatment included radiotherapy and nephrectomy. The TCR was taken from a woman aged 60-75 years with renal cell carcinoma. This chain links TRBV19 with TRBJ1-2; 9 bases align to TRBD1. The CDR3 protein is CASSAFVGQGFGYTF. In DNA form, the CDR3 reads TGTGCCAGTAGTGCTTTCGTCGGACAGGGGTTTGGCTACACCTTC.